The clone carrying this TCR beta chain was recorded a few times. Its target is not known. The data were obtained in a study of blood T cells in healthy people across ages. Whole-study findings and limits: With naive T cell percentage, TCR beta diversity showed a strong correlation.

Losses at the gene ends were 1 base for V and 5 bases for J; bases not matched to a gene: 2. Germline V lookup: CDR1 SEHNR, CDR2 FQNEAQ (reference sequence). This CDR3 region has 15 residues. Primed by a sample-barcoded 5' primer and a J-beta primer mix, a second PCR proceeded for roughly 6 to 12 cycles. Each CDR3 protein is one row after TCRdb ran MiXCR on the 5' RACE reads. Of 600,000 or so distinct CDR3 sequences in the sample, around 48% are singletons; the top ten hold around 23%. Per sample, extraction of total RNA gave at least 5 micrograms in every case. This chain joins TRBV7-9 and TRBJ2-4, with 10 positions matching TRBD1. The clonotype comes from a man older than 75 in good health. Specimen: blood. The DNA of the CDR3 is TGTGCCAGCAGCTTAGTTGACAGGGGGCAAAACATTCAGTACTTC. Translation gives CASSLVDRGQNIQYF.